One sample yielded the 24 T cell receptor beta chains listed below, sequenced in a study of OX40 agonist ivuxolimab in advanced cancers. The library was generated by the immunoSEQ multiplex PCR assay. TCRdb holds this immuneACCESS table with in-frame rearrangements only. Some clones are missing; in checked studies, unresolved V genes explain under half, and the rest has no known cause. This sample lists fewer than 95,000 clones; under 95% were detected once. 0.65% to 0.85% of the sample lies in the top ten. The sequencing here drew on CD4+ or CD8+ T cells sorted from blood, taken in a trial of the OX40 agonist ivuxolimab. These receptors came from an adult with an advanced solid tumor such as melanoma, head and neck, liver or kidney cancer.

The V call is TRBV4-2, the J call TRBJ2-1; TRBD2 matches at 9 bases. Germline-derived CDR1 and CDR2 are LGHNA and YNFKEQ. V was pared by 4 bases and J by 9 bases, with 10 bases of the junction left unmatched. The CDR3 extends over 15 amino acids. CDR3 loop: CASSPLLAGDFEQFF. The CDR3 DNA sequence: TGTGCCAGCAGCCCTCTCTTAGCGGGAGATTTTGAGCAGTTCTTC.

This rearrangement joins TRBV5-1 to TRBJ1-1; D remains ambiguous. Germline CDR1 and CDR2: SGHRS and YFSETQ. CDR3 length: 15 residues. Trimming took off 2 bases at V and 3 bases at J, with 14 bases between the two ends. CDR3 amino acids: CASSFAGVRDTEAFF. The CDR3 DNA follows: TGCGCCAGCAGCTTTGCGGGAGTTCGGGACACTGAAGCTTTCTTT.

The chain has TRBV29-1 and TRBJ2-2; TRBD2 agrees at 9 bases. The V gene end was trimmed by 3 bases and the J gene end by 5 bases; junction bases not matched to a gene: 7. The V gene's germline CDR1 is SQVTM and CDR2 ANQGSEA. The CDR3 sequence is 15 residues long. The CDR3 protein is CSVDGAGGRTGELFF. The DNA of the CDR3 is TGCAGCGTTGACGGGGCGGGAGGGCGGACCGGGGAGCTGTTTTTT.

The rearrangement links TRBV5-5 to TRBJ2-3; D assignment may be TRBD1 or TRBD2 (5 bases each). Trimming took 4 bases from V and 4 from J, leaving 16 bases between them. The germline CDR1 and CDR2 sequences are SGHKS and YYEKEE (reference sequence). CDR3 length: 15 amino acids. The CDR3 DNA is TGTGCCAGCAGCATTAGCCGGGACCCCCCAGATACGCAGTATTTT. Encoded protein: CASSISRDPPDTQYF.

This chain uses TRBV7-8 with TRBJ1-1; D remains unclear. Germline CDR1 SGHVS, CDR2 FQNEAQ. V was trimmed by 1 base and J by 4 bases, leaving 7 bases between them. The CDR3 is made up of 13 amino acids. The CDR3: CASSLEHRTEAFF. CDR3 in DNA: TGTGCCAGCAGCTTAGAACATCGCACTGAAGCTTTCTTT.

The J gene is TRBJ2-5, the V gene TRBV19; tentatively, D is TRBD1 (5 bases). This CDR3 has 14 residues. Germline CDR1 and CDR2: LNHDA and SQIVND (reference sequence). Trimming removed 3 bases from V and 3 bases from J, with 11 bases in between. The CDR3, as DNA: TGTGCCAGTAGTATCGTCGTCAGGGAAGAGACCCAGTACTTC. This codes for CASSIVVREETQYF.

This clone turned up a few times. The chain employs TRBV6-1 and TRBJ2-1; 9 positions agree with TRBD2. The germline V gene encodes CDR1 MNHNS and CDR2 SASEGT. The CDR3 runs to 15 residues. Losses at the gene ends were 2 bases for V and 7 bases for J; bases not matched to a gene: 6. The CDR3 loop is CASSELGGRGNEQFF. DNA of the CDR3: TGTGCCAGCAGTGAACTCGGCGGGAGGGGGAATGAGCAGTTCTTC.

The J gene is TRBJ2-2, the V gene TRBV5-1; 11 bases line up with TRBD2. The CDR3 runs 20 residues. Germline V gives CDR1 SGHRS, CDR2 YFSETQ. The V gene end was trimmed by 4 bases and the J gene end by 4 bases; junction bases not matched to a gene: 18. CDR3 DNA: TGCGCCAGCAGCCATACAGGTCTCCTAGCGGGAGGTGTAGGCACCGGGGAGCTGTTTTTT. It is translated as CASSHTGLLAGGVGTGELFF. Full variable domain (missing parts from reference TRBV5-1 and TRBJ2-2): KAGVTQTPRYLIKTRGQQVTLSCSPISGHRSVSWYQQTPGQGLQFLFEYFSETQRNKGNFPGRFSGRQFSNSRSEMNVSTLELGDSALYLCASSHTGLLAGGVGTGELFFGEGSRLTVL.

The gene calls are TRBV9 and TRBJ2-7, with 7 bases lining up with TRBD1. Germline V gives CDR1 SGDLS, CDR2 YYNGEE. This CDR3 is 15 amino acids long. With V trimmed by 0 bases and J by 3 bases, 6 bases remained unmatched. The DNA of the CDR3 is TGTGCCAGCAGCGTAGCTCCAGGGACAGACTACGAGCAGTACTTC. Its translation is CASSVAPGTDYEQYF. The full variable domain, in which reference TRBV9 and TRBJ2-7 provide the parts outside the CDR3, is DSGVTQTPKHLITATGQRVTLRCSPRSGDLSVYWYQQSLDQGLQFLIQYYNGEERAKGNILERFSAQQFPDLHSELNLSSLELGDSALYFCASSVAPGTDYEQYFGPGTRLTVT.

CDR3 in DNA: TGTGCCAGTACCTCGCCCCCGGGACAGGGGGCTCCGGATCAGCCCCAGCATTTT. This codes for CASTSPPGQGAPDQPQHF. This sequence joins TRBV19 and TRBJ1-5, with 12 bases that match TRBD1. Per the germline V gene, CDR1 is LNHDA and CDR2 is SQIVND (reference sequence). CDR3 length: 18 amino acids. V lost 7 bases, J lost 5 bases, and 15 bases stayed unmatched.

The V and J genes are TRBV7-2 and TRBJ2-7; D call uncertain. The CDR3 is 16 residues long. CDR1 and CDR2 from the germline V gene are SGHTA and FQGNSA. The V and J ends lost 5 bases and 0 bases respectively, with 17 bases between them. DNA of the CDR3: TGTGCCAGCAGCCTAACTTCGACTCAAAGCTCCTACGAGCAGTACTTC. It encodes CASSLTSTQSSYEQYF.

This chain connects TRBV4-2 to TRBJ1-6, with D hard to call. V was trimmed by 3 bases and J by 0 bases, leaving 9 bases between them. The CDR3 totals 16 residues. Germline V gene sequence: CDR1 LGHNA, CDR2 YNFKEQ. The CDR3 DNA reads TGTGCCAGCAGCCAGACGGAAAGCTCCTATAATTCACCCCTCCACTTT. This gives the protein CASSQTESSYNSPLHF.

The rearrangement joins TRBV9 to TRBJ2-3; no definite D call. V gave up 0 bases and J gave up 6 bases, with 11 bases separating them. The CDR3 sequence is 14 residues long. In germline, CDR1 is SGDLS, CDR2 YYNGEE. The CDR3 sequence is CASSVGSSFDTQYF. CDR3 DNA: TGTGCCAGCAGCGTAGGATCCAGTTTCGATACGCAGTATTTT. Together with reference TRBV9 and TRBJ2-3, the CDR3 gives the full variable domain: DSGVTQTPKHLITATGQRVTLRCSPRSGDLSVYWYQQSLDQGLQFLIQYYNGEERAKGNILERFSAQQFPDLHSELNLSSLELGDSALYFCASSVGSSFDTQYFGPGTRLTVL.

The V call is TRBV19, the J call TRBJ2-5; no firm D call. The germline CDR1 and CDR2 sequences are LNHDA and SQIVND (reference sequence). The CDR3 length is 17 residues. V shed 3 bases and J shed 5 bases, with 22 bases lying between them. CDR3 amino acids: CASSIRVGDGSRETQYF. CDR3 DNA sequence: TGTGCCAGTAGTATTAGGGTAGGCGATGGAAGTAGGGAGACCCAGTACTTC.

The chain is built from TRBV7-9 and TRBJ2-7; tentatively, D is TRBD1 (6 bases). Germline values: CDR1 SEHNR, CDR2 FQNEAQ (reference sequence). Deletions cut 4 bases from V and 4 bases from J, with 17 bases between. The CDR3 covers 15 residues. CDR3 amino acids: CASSSRRSGAYEQYF. DNA of the CDR3: TGTGCCAGCAGCTCTCGGCGGTCAGGGGCGTACGAGCAGTACTTC. The full variable domain, in which reference TRBV7-9 and TRBJ2-7 provide the parts outside the CDR3, is DTGVSQNPRHKITKRGQNVTFRCDPISEHNRLYWYRQTLGQGPEFLTYFQNEAQLEKSRLLSDRFSAERPKGSFSTLEIQRTEQGDSAMYLCASSSRRSGAYEQYFGPGTRLTVT.

The V and J genes are TRBV29-1 and TRBJ1-1; tentatively, D is TRBD1 (5 bases). The CDR3 covers 11 residues. Trimming took 5 bases from V and 11 from J, leaving 15 bases between them. The germline CDR1 and CDR2 sequences are SQVTM and ANQGSEA. This chain's CDR3 is CSVQSTGTAFF. The CDR3 nucleotides are TGCAGCGTTCAATCAACGGGGACGGCTTTCTTT.

This chain connects TRBV19 to TRBJ2-7, with D perhaps assigned TRBD1 or TRBD2 (5 bases each). This CDR3 is built from 15 residues. Trimming removed 6 bases from V and 3 bases from J, with 18 bases in between. Germline values: CDR1 LNHDA, CDR2 SQIVND (reference sequence). The CDR3 sequence: CASSTLAFDSYEQYF. The CDR3 DNA reads as TGTGCCAGTAGCACCCTAGCTTTTGACAGCTACGAGCAGTACTTC.

The chain couples TRBV6-5 to TRBJ2-7; 7 bases agree with TRBD2. Trimming took 10 bases from V and 7 from J; bases not matched to a gene: 16. Germline V gene sequence: CDR1 MNHEY, CDR2 SVGAGI. The CDR3 sequence is 14 residues long. This CDR3 is CATRPREVRMEQYF. The CDR3 DNA sequence: TGTGCCACCCGGCCCCGGGAGGTTCGAATGGAGCAGTACTTC.

This chain connects TRBV19 to TRBJ2-7; D perhaps matches TRBD1 (6 bases). Trimming removed 5 bases from V and 4 bases from J, with 15 bases in between. Germline-derived CDR1 and CDR2 are LNHDA and SQIVND (reference sequence). The CDR3 consists of 14 residues. In DNA, the CDR3 is TGTGCCAGTAGTCCAAGTACAGGGATTTACGAGCAGTACTTC. Residues: CASSPSTGIYEQYF.

This clone was counted once. The V and J genes are TRBV4-1 and TRBJ2-7, with 11 bases fitting TRBD2. CDR3 length: 16 residues. The ends lost 3 bases at V and 3 bases at J; junction bases unmatched: 7. Germline CDR1 reads MGHRA; CDR2 reads YSYEKL. The DNA for the CDR3 is TGCGCCAGCAGCCAGAAGGGACTAGCGGAGGGCTACGAGCAGTACTTC. Translation: CASSQKGLAEGYEQYF.

The chain links TRBV20-1 to TRBJ2-3; no firm D call. The CDR3 contains 11 residues. Trimming stripped 4 bases from V and 6 bases from J, with 8 bases between. Germline CDR1 is DFQATT and CDR2 is SNEGSKA (reference sequence). The CDR3 bases are TGCAGTGCTACCCGGTGGGATACGCAGTATTTT. The encoded protein is CSATRWDTQYF.

V usage is TRBV29-1 and J usage is TRBJ2-7, with a weak D call TRBD2 (6 bases). Germline lookup yields CDR1 SQVTM and CDR2 ANQGSEA. The CDR3 spans 12 residues. Between the trimmed V and J ends, which lost 1 base and 6 bases, there was a span of 10 bases. The CDR3 reads CSVEVGGSEQYF. In DNA, the CDR3 is TGCAGCGTTGAAGTAGGAGGGTCCGAGCAGTACTTC.

This clone was seen just once. J is TRBJ2-7 and V is TRBV29-1; TRBD2 matches 11 bases. Germline-derived CDR1 and CDR2 are SQVTM and ANQGSEA. The CDR3 loop spans 13 amino acids. The V and J ends lost 6 bases and 7 bases, in that order; junction bases with no gene match: 8. The CDR3 region is CSVTSGSWGEQYF. The DNA of the CDR3 is TGCAGCGTCACTAGCGGGAGTTGGGGAGAGCAGTACTTC.

The chain joins TRBV5-1 to TRBJ2-3; D not resolved. The CDR3 is 12 residues long. Deletions cut 5 bases from V and 6 bases from J, with 10 bases between. Germline-derived CDR1 and CDR2 are SGHRS and YFSETQ. The CDR3 reads CASSIGEDTQYF. The CDR3, as DNA: TGCGCCAGCAGTATAGGTGAGGATACGCAGTATTTT.